This T cell receptor (beta chain) was profiled in a study of cytomegalovirus exposure and HLA in healthy donors. Study results and caveats: A later analysis linked a missense DCLRE1C variant to TCR beta V- and J-gene trimming.

Both 60 Vbeta primers and 13 Jbeta primers went into the PCR. The method was immunoSEQ multiplex PCR; TCRdb's version includes in-frame clones alone and lacks a portion of them. The table includes around 210,000 clones, around 77% detected once. The germline gives CDR1 MGHDK, CDR2 SYGVNS. The CDR3 has 13 amino acids. Trimming cost V 6 bases and J 3 bases; bases outside gene matches: 2. This clone was seen more than once but under ten times. The target antigen is unknown. What was sequenced was PBMCs. This rearrangement joins TRBV25-1 to TRBJ2-1; TRBD1 agrees at 7 bases. The clonotype comes from a woman aged 25 to 39 in good health and CMV-seronegative. The CDR3, as DNA: TGTGCCAGCAGGGGGGACAGCTACAATGAGCAGTTCTTC. Translating it yields CASRGDSYNEQFF.